The source of this T cell receptor (beta chain) is a study of T cells after yellow fever vaccination. Study-level results: There was a possibility that FACS-sorted repertoires contained abundant clonotypes contaminating from the bulk population.

The table lists this clonotype with many counts. Its matching antigen is unknown. The length of the CDR3 is 15 residues. Germline CDR1 SGHTA, CDR2 FQGNSA. V lost 1 base and J 8 bases, leaving 16 bases between the germline ends. Production of TCR cDNA was by 5'RACE template switching, which also added a universal primer site and UMIs. TCRdb re-analysed the 5' RACE reads in MiXCR, keeping a single row per CDR3 protein. The sample carries roughly 170,000 distinct CDR3 sequences, approximately 6.2% recorded once. This clonotype was obtained from a young man who received the YFV17D yellow fever vaccine. The source material was CD4+ T cells sorted from PBMCs, sampled on the day of the first yellow fever vaccination. The genes are TRBV7-2 and TRBJ2-3; D may be TRBD1 (5 bases). CDR3 residues: CASSLGGATETTQYF. The DNA of the CDR3 is TGTGCCAGCAGCTTAGGTGGGGCTACTGAGACTACGCAGTATTTT. The whole variable domain, remainder taken from reference TRBV7-2 and TRBJ2-3, is GAGVSQSPSNKVTEKGKDVELRCDPISGHTALYWYRQSLGQGLEFLIYFQGNSAPDKSGLPSDRFSAERTGGSVSTLTIQRTQQEDSAVYLCASSLGGATETTQYFGPGTRLTVL.